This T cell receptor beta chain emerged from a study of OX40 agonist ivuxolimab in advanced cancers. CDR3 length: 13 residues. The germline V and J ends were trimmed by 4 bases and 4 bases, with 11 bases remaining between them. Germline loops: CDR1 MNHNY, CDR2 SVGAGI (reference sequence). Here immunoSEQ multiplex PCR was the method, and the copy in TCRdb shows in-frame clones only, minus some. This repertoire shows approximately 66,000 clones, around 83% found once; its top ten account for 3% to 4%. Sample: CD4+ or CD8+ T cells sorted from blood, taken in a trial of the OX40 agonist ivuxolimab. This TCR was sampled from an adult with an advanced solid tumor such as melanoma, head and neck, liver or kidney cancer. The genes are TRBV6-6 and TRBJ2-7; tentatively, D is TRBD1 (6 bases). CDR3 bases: TGTGCCAGCAGTTCGCCAGGGGTTTACGAGCAGTACTTC. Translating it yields CASSSPGVYEQYF.